Following are 24 T cell receptor beta chains from one sample sequenced in a study of blood T cells in healthy people across ages. Combining a sample-barcoded 5' primer with a J-beta primer mix, a second PCR ran for about 6 to 12 cycles. TCRdb reprocessed the 5' RACE reads with MiXCR, giving one entry per CDR3 protein. The table shows about 830,000 distinct CDR3 sequences, with approximately 67% occurring only once. What was sequenced was blood. The receptors shown here come from a man between 25 and 39 years old in good health.

V usage is TRBV24-1 and J usage is TRBJ2-1; TRBD1 might be the D (6 bases). The better agreement between TRBJ2-7 and the DNA end casts doubt on the J call. Germline V gene data show CDR1 as KGHDR and CDR2 as SFDVKD. The CDR3 has 15 residues. The CDR3 loop is CATSDPQGYNNEQYF. CDR3 bases: TGTGCCACCAGTGATCCACAGGGCTACAACAATGAGCAGTACTTC.

The chain is built from TRBV20-1 and TRBJ2-7; TRBD2 matches 8 bases. The CDR3 is 13 residues long. Germline V gives CDR1 DFQATT, CDR2 SNEGSKA (reference sequence). Germline trimming cut 2 bases from V and 2 bases from J; bases unmatched to any gene: 2. DNA for the CDR3: TGCAGTGCTAGAAGCGGGGGAACCTACGAGCAGTACTTC. It codes for CSARSGGTYEQYF.

The chain recombines TRBV6-5 with TRBJ2-3; either TRBD1 or TRBD2 may supply D (5 bases each). The CDR3 consists of 15 residues. The germline CDR1 and CDR2 sequences are MNHEY and SVGAGI. The germline V and J ends were trimmed by 2 bases and 2 bases, with 11 bases remaining between them. The CDR3 reads CASSYEGSPTDTQYF. In DNA, the CDR3 is TGTGCCAGCAGTTACGAGGGGTCCCCCACAGATACGCAGTATTTT.

The CDR3 here is CASSQTGKETQYF. As DNA, the CDR3 is TGCGCCAGCAGCCAGACAGGGAAAGAGACCCAGTACTTC. The chain joins TRBV4-1 to TRBJ2-5; 7 bases fit TRBD1. This CDR3 has 13 residues. V lost 3 bases, J lost 3 bases, and 1 base stayed unmatched. In germline, CDR1 is MGHRA, CDR2 YSYEKL.

The sample holds a few counts of this clonotype. The genes are TRBV20-1 and TRBJ1-1; D call uncertain. Looked up from germline, CDR1 is DFQATT and CDR2 is SNEGSKA (reference sequence). The CDR3 covers 10 residues. The ends were cut back, 5 bases at V and 4 bases at J, with 5 bases in the middle. The CDR3 bases are TGCAGTGCTTGGACCACTGAAGCTTTCTTT. This translates into CSAWTTEAFF.

This clonotype was seen a few times. This chain's CDR3 is CASSQYRDYNTDTQYF. CDR3 sequence (DNA): TGTGCCAGCAGCCAGTACCGGGACTACAACACAGATACGCAGTATTTT. The V and J genes are TRBV6-5 and TRBJ2-3; 7 nucleotides agree with TRBD2. V was pared by 6 bases and J by 2 bases, with 11 bases of the junction left unmatched. CDR1 and CDR2 from the germline V gene are MNHEY and SVGAGI. This CDR3 spans 16 amino acids.

V gene TRBV28 combines with J gene TRBJ2-4; TRBD2 might be the D (6 bases). The CDR3 runs 12 residues. Per the germline V gene, CDR1 is MDHEN and CDR2 is SYDVKM. V was pared by 4 bases and J by 13 bases, with 14 bases between. The CDR3 bases are TGTGCCAGCAGTTCGCCAAGTCGGGAGCAGTACTTC. Protein: CASSSPSREQYF.

In its sample, this clonotype was seen once. The chain recombines TRBV20-1 with TRBJ1-1, with D possibly matching TRBD1 (5 bases). Germline lookup yields CDR1 DFQATT and CDR2 SNEGSKA (reference sequence). The CDR3 has 15 amino acids. Trimming left V 6 bases short and J 4 bases short, with 21 bases between. CDR3 nucleotide sequence: TGCAGTGCGCACCAACCGGGACGCGGGTTCACTGAAGCTTTCTTT. Its protein product is CSAHQPGRGFTEAFF.

The CDR3 protein is CASSWDRQGSYEQYF. The CDR3 nucleotides read TGTGCCAGCAGTTGGGACAGGCAGGGTTCCTACGAGCAGTACTTC. The chain employs TRBV27 and TRBJ2-7; 8 bases fit TRBD1. CDR3 length: 15 residues. Trimming took 4 bases from V and 1 from J; bases not matched to a gene: 6. CDR1 MNHEY and CDR2 SMNVEV come from the germline V gene (reference sequence).

The chain links TRBV20-1 to TRBJ1-3; D is uncertain. In germline, CDR1 is DFQATT, CDR2 SNEGSKA (reference sequence). The length of the CDR3 is 11 residues. The germline V and J ends were trimmed by 5 bases and 5 bases, with 7 bases remaining between them. The CDR3 bases are TGCAGTGCTGAAGGGCGAAACACCATATATTTT. Encoded protein: CSAEGRNTIYF.

This clonotype has more than one count but fewer than ten. The chain links TRBV12-3 or TRBV12-4 to TRBJ2-5; weak D call: TRBD1 (5 bases). The CDR3 is 15 amino acids. Trimming pared 9 bases from V and 2 bases from J, leaving 19 bases between. CDR3 sequence: CASLRQGSFQETQYF. The CDR3 coding sequence is TGTGCCAGTCTGCGCCAGGGCAGTTTTCAAGAGACCCAGTACTTC.

V usage is TRBV12-3 or TRBV12-4 and J usage is TRBJ2-1; 7 bases align to TRBD1. CDR3 length: 12 residues. With 5 bases clipped from V and 9 bases from J, the junction kept 4 bases outside the gene matches. The CDR3 loop is CASSLQGVEQFF. The CDR3 DNA reads TGTGCCAGCAGTCTCCAGGGGGTTGAGCAGTTCTTC.

On this clonotype: A much more abundant neighbour one base away suggests this may be a read error. The chain couples TRBV20-1 to TRBJ2-3; D is ambiguous. Germline CDR1 and CDR2: DFQATT and SNEGSKA (reference sequence). CDR3 length equals 12 residues. CDR3 nucleotides: TGCAGTGCCCAGGAAAGCGCAGATACGCGGTATTTT. It yields the protein CSAQESADTRYF.

The chain carries TRBV10-3 and TRBJ2-3; 9 positions agree with TRBD2. The V segment lost 1 base and the J segment 5 bases; nucleotides outside the gene matches: 7. Germline-derived CDR1 and CDR2 are ENHRY and SYGVKD. The CDR3 covers 16 residues. This chain's CDR3 is CAISEFGGGARDTQYF. DNA for the CDR3: TGTGCCATCAGTGAGTTCGGCGGGGGGGCCAGAGATACGCAGTATTTT.

This clonotype was seen once. The V gene is TRBV20-1, the J gene TRBJ2-6, with D possibly called TRBD1 or TRBD2 (5 bases each). The CDR3 has 14 amino acids. The ends were cut back, 6 bases at V and 0 bases at J, with 9 bases in the middle. CDR1 is DFQATT, CDR2 SNEGSKA, per germline (reference sequence). DNA for the CDR3: TGCAGTGCCCCAGGGAGCTCTGGGGCCAACGTCCTGACTTTC. Its protein is CSAPGSSGANVLTF.

The chain has TRBV29-1 and TRBJ2-7, with D possibly being TRBD1 (6 bases). This CDR3 comprises 10 residues. The V gene lost 0 bases and the J gene lost 9 bases, with 6 bases spanning the gap. The V gene's germline CDR1 is SQVTM and CDR2 ANQGSEA. The CDR3 reads CSVEEGAQYF. CDR3 bases: TGCAGCGTTGAAGAGGGGGCGCAGTACTTC.

The CDR3 DNA reads as TGTGCCAGCAGCTGGAAGACAGGGATTGAGCAGTTCTTC. Protein product: CASSWKTGIEQFF. The genes are TRBV7-8 and TRBJ2-1; TRBD1 agrees at 7 bases. The CDR3 has 13 amino acids. The germline gives CDR1 SGHVS, CDR2 FQNEAQ. V was pared by 4 bases and J by 9 bases, with 6 bases of the junction left unmatched.

This chain connects TRBV7-2 to TRBJ2-3; 9 nucleotides agree with TRBD1. Trimming cost V 1 base and J 7 bases; bases outside gene matches: 6. Per the germline V gene, CDR1 is SGHTA and CDR2 is FQGNSA. The CDR3 consists of 15 residues. In nucleotides, the CDR3 is TGTGCCAGCAGCTTAGTCTACAGGGGGCATCATACGCAGTATTTT. This encodes CASSLVYRGHHTQYF.

In its sample, this clonotype was seen a few times. The rearrangement joins TRBV6-5 to TRBJ2-5; no definite D call. The J call may be in error: the DNA end matches TRBJ2-7 better. This CDR3 has 12 residues. Germline V gene data show CDR1 as MNHEY and CDR2 as SVGAGI. The DNA of the CDR3 is TGTGCCAGCAGTATCTGGGGTAGCGAGCAGTACTTC. Its translation: CASSIWGSEQYF.

The chain couples TRBV9 to TRBJ2-7; 8 bases fit TRBD2. CDR1 is SGDLS and CDR2 is YYNGEE in the germline V gene. This CDR3 spans 20 amino acids. J gave up 0 bases and V 3 bases, and 20 bases lay outside the gene matches. Here the CDR3 reads CASSASPFPQRGRSSYEQYF. In nucleotides, the CDR3 is TGTGCCAGCAGCGCCTCCCCGTTCCCTCAGCGGGGGAGAAGCTCCTACGAGCAGTACTTC. Full variable domain (rest looked up from reference TRBV9 and TRBJ2-7): DSGVTQTPKHLITATGQRVTLRCSPRSGDLSVYWYQQSLDQGLQFLIQYYNGEERAKGNILERFSAQQFPDLHSELNLSSLELGDSALYFCASSASPFPQRGRSSYEQYFGPGTRLTVT.

V and J are TRBV6-6 and TRBJ2-7; no clear D. The CDR3 has 11 amino acids. Germline V gene data show CDR1 as MNHNY and CDR2 as SVGAGI (reference sequence). V lost 6 bases to trimming and J lost 5 bases, with 8 bases between them. The CDR3 loop is CASRGSDEQYF. CDR3 DNA: TGTGCCAGCAGAGGGTCAGACGAGCAGTACTTC.

The chain employs TRBV6-5 and TRBJ2-3, with 7 bases aligning to TRBD2. This CDR3 is built from 16 residues. Germline trimming cut 6 bases from V and 0 bases from J; bases unmatched to any gene: 9. Germline values: CDR1 MNHEY, CDR2 SVGAGI. CDR3 in amino acids: CASRSRGEGSTDTQYF. The CDR3 nucleotides are TGTGCCAGCAGATCCCGGGGGGAGGGAAGCACAGATACGCAGTATTTT.

The sample holds one count of this clonotype. The V and J genes are TRBV28 and TRBJ2-5; D is perhaps TRBD2 (6 bases). Germline assignment: CDR1 MDHEN and CDR2 SYDVKM. The CDR3 runs to 14 residues. V was shortened by 6 bases and J by 4 bases, with 15 bases between the two germline ends. The CDR3 here is CASSLLEGSETQYF. The CDR3 DNA follows: TGTGCCAGCAGCCTTCTGGAGGGATCAGAGACCCAGTACTTC.

Written as DNA, the CDR3 is TGCAGTGCTAACAACCGGGGGGACAGCGTCGAAAAACTGTTTTTT. Its protein product is CSANNRGDSVEKLFF. The chain is built from TRBV20-1 and TRBJ1-4, with 7 bases fitting TRBD1. Trimming cost V 4 bases and J 8 bases; bases outside gene matches: 13. Per germline, CDR1 DFQATT and CDR2 SNEGSKA (reference sequence). This CDR3 region has 15 residues.